The present T cell receptor (beta chain) was sequenced within a study of blood T cells in healthy people across ages. Findings and limits, study-wide: As naive T cell percentage varied, TCR beta diversity correlated strongly with it. Per million T cells, TCR beta diversity dropped roughly linearly as age increased.

This CDR3 spans 15 amino acids. Germline V lookup: CDR1 DFQATT, CDR2 SNEGSKA (reference sequence). V was trimmed by 0 bases and J by 1 base, leaving 12 bases between them. There were at least 6 micrograms of total RNA extracted from every sample. This clonotype was seen repeatedly, ten times or more. Its target is unknown. A second PCR, run for about 6 to 12 cycles, used a sample-barcoded 5' primer plus a J-beta primer mix. One entry per CDR3 protein, called by TCRdb with MiXCR from the 5' RACE reads. The table has hundreds of thousands of distinct CDR3 sequences, roughly 30% seen once; the top ten hold approximately 14%.

The origin of this receptor is a woman aged 80 or older in good health. The sample consisted of blood. The gene calls are TRBV20-1 and TRBJ1-1; perhaps TRBD1 as D (6 bases). CDR3 nucleotides: TGCAGTGCTAGAGATCGGACAGCCACGAACACTGAAGCTTTCTTT. This gives the protein CSARDRTATNTEAFF.